The 31 T cell receptor beta chains given below trace back to one sample, sequenced in a study of blood T cell repertoires in COVID-19. Clones were read by immunoSEQ multiplex PCR, and TCRdb kept only the in-frame ones, dropping some. The sample lists about 140,000 clones, roughly 84% occurring once. Specimen: PBMCs or T cells enriched from blood (not recorded which). The receptors stem from a man aged 50 or older in a cohort exposed to, infected with or recovered from COVID-19 (not recorded which).

CDR3 region: CASSQEGRASNQPQHF. The CDR3 region has the DNA TGTGCCAGCAGCCAAGAAGGCAGGGCCAGCAATCAGCCCCAGCATTTT. The chain couples TRBV3-1 (or the pseudogene TRBV3-2) to TRBJ1-5; tentative D call: TRBD1 (5 bases). Germline V gene sequence: CDR1 LGHDT, CDR2 YNNKEL (reference sequence). V shed 0 bases and J shed 1 base, with 10 bases lying between them. The CDR3 length is 16 residues.

The chain joins TRBV27 to TRBJ2-1, with 13 bases matching TRBD2. The CDR3 loop spans 15 amino acids. With V trimmed by 4 bases and J by 7 bases, 4 bases remained unmatched. Germline V CDR1 and CDR2: MNHEY, SMNVEV (reference sequence). In DNA, the CDR3 is TGTGCCAGCAGTTCCGGGACTAGCGGGAAAAATGAGCAGTTCTTC. Protein product: CASSSGTSGKNEQFF.

This chain connects TRBV2 to TRBJ1-5; possible D gene TRBD1, 6 bases. Germline V gene data show CDR1 as SNHLY and CDR2 as FYNNEI. The germline V and J ends were trimmed by 5 bases and 1 base, with 12 bases remaining between them. This CDR3 spans 15 amino acids. The CDR3 loop reads CASSLDRPSNQPQHF. CDR3 nucleotide sequence: TGTGCCAGCAGTCTGGACAGACCGAGCAATCAGCCCCAGCATTTT. The complete variable domain, with remaining parts taken from reference TRBV2 and TRBJ1-5, reads EPEVTQTPSHQVTQMGQEVILRCVPISNHLYFYWYRQILGQKVEFLVSFYNNEISEKSEIFDDQFSVERPDGSNFTLKIRSTKLEDSAMYFCASSLDRPSNQPQHFGDGTRLSIL.

The chain employs TRBV5-4 and TRBJ1-2; D remains ambiguous. The CDR3 has 14 amino acids. V was pared by 0 bases and J by 2 bases, with 8 bases between. Germline V gene sequence: CDR1 SGHNT, CDR2 YYREEE (reference sequence). The CDR3 loop is CASSLEAANYGYTF. The DNA of the CDR3 is TGTGCCAGCAGCTTGGAGGCAGCGAACTATGGCTACACCTTC.

As DNA, the CDR3 is TGTGCCAGCAGCGTAGAAATGGGCGCTAGCGGCGGGGAGCTGTTTTTT. This encodes CASSVEMGASGGELFF. The V call is TRBV9, the J call TRBJ2-2, with 7 positions matching TRBD2. In germline, CDR1 is SGDLS, CDR2 YYNGEE. The CDR3 sequence is 16 residues long. V shed 0 bases and J 7 bases; nucleotides not matched to a gene: 9.

The rearrangement joins TRBV9 to TRBJ2-5, with D possibly being TRBD2 (6 bases). V was clipped by 0 bases and J by 1 base, with 13 bases between them. The CDR3 loop spans 16 amino acids. Per the germline V gene, CDR1 is SGDLS and CDR2 is YYNGEE. This chain's CDR3 is CASSVDARGGQETQYF. CDR3 bases: TGTGCCAGCAGCGTAGACGCGCGGGGTGGCCAAGAGACCCAGTACTTC.

J is TRBJ1-4 and V is TRBV19, with a weak D call TRBD1 (5 bases). The CDR3 contains 15 residues. The germline gives CDR1 LNHDA, CDR2 SQIVND (reference sequence). Trimming left V 10 bases short and J 5 bases short, with 20 bases between. The CDR3 region has the DNA TGTGCCACCTCCCAGGACACTCTCTTAAATGAAAAACTGTTTTTT. It translates to CATSQDTLLNEKLFF.

The V call is TRBV6-5, the J call TRBJ2-7; TRBD1 is a possible D gene (7 bases). The V gene's germline CDR1 is MNHEY and CDR2 SVGAGI. The V and J ends lost 6 bases and 1 base respectively, with 13 bases between them. This CDR3 has 14 amino acids. CDR3 bases: TGTGCCAGCAGCGTACAGGGGACTTCCTACGAGCAGTACTTC. Translated: CASSVQGTSYEQYF.

This sequence joins TRBV11-2 and TRBJ2-1, with 7 bases fitting TRBD1. V shed 7 bases and J 6 bases; nucleotides not matched to a gene: 12. Germline CDR1 SGHAT, CDR2 FQNNGV. CDR3 length: 15 amino acids. CDR3 bases: TGTGCCAGCACCTCCCAGACAGGGCCGGGCAATGAGCAGTTCTTC. It encodes CASTSQTGPGNEQFF. Full variable domain (remainder filled in from reference TRBV11-2 and TRBJ2-1): EAGVAQSPRYKIIEKRQSVAFWCNPISGHATLYWYQQILGQGPKLLIQFQNNGVVDDSQLPKDRFSAERLKGVDSTLKIQPAKLEDSAVYLCASTSQTGPGNEQFFGPGTRLTVL.

The chain links TRBV18 to TRBJ2-2, with 10 bases fitting TRBD1. The germline CDR1 and CDR2 sequences are KGHSH and LQKENI. This CDR3 spans 18 amino acids. V lost 5 bases to trimming and J lost 4 bases; unmatched junction nucleotides: 13. CDR3 amino acids: CASSSKTGTGVGTGELFF. The DNA for the CDR3 is TGTGCCAGCTCATCGAAAACCGGGACAGGGGTAGGCACCGGGGAGCTGTTTTTT.

V usage is TRBV9 and J usage is TRBJ2-1; 8 bases are shared with TRBD2. J gave up 9 bases and V 4 bases, and 9 bases lay outside the gene matches. Germline-derived CDR1 and CDR2 are SGDLS and YYNGEE. The CDR3 runs to 14 residues. The CDR3 reads CASSIGGANGEQFF. The CDR3 DNA reads TGTGCCAGCAGCATCGGGGGGGCCAATGGTGAGCAGTTCTTC.

CDR3 nucleotides: TGTGCCAGCAGCGTAGCCGGGAGTAGCACAGATACGCAGTATTTT. Its protein is CASSVAGSSTDTQYF. The V and J genes are TRBV9 and TRBJ2-3, with D possibly TRBD2 on 6 matching bases. Germline-derived CDR1 and CDR2 are SGDLS and YYNGEE. Trimming stripped 0 bases from V and 0 bases from J, with 8 bases between. This CDR3 spans 15 amino acids.

J is TRBJ1-2 and V is TRBV5-1; D perhaps matches TRBD1 (6 bases). V lost 1 base, J lost 8 bases, and 12 bases lay in between. CDR1 is SGHRS, CDR2 YFSETQ, per germline. The CDR3 is 13 residues long. CDR3 in DNA: TGCGCCAGCAGCTTGACAGGGCAAGGAGGCTACACCTTC. It yields the protein CASSLTGQGGYTF.

This clone was counted once. V is TRBV6-5 and J is TRBJ1-6; 10 nucleotides line up with TRBD1. Trimming removed 4 bases from V and 9 bases from J; junction bases left unmatched: 3. Germline loops: CDR1 MNHEY, CDR2 SVGAGI. The CDR3 consists of 14 residues. The CDR3 protein is CASSWDRGGSPLHF. In DNA form, the CDR3 reads TGTGCCAGCAGTTGGGACAGGGGTGGTTCACCCCTCCACTTT.

V usage is TRBV19 and J usage is TRBJ2-2; 10 bases are a match to TRBD2. Germline CDR1 and CDR2: LNHDA and SQIVND (reference sequence). CDR3 size: 16 residues. The V segment lost 2 bases and the J segment 1 base; nucleotides outside the gene matches: 1. CDR3 in amino acids: CASSIRLAGNTGELFF. The CDR3 coding sequence is TGTGCCAGTAGTATACGACTAGCGGGGAACACCGGGGAGCTGTTTTTT.

The chain uses TRBV29-1 and TRBJ2-1, with TRBD2 matching 12 bases. The CDR3 runs 13 residues. Germline V gene data show CDR1 as SQVTM and CDR2 as ANQGSEA. Trimming took 8 bases from V and 7 from J; bases not matched to a gene: 6. CDR3 residues: CSLGLAGTNEQFF. CDR3 sequence (DNA): TGCAGCCTCGGACTAGCGGGAACGAATGAGCAGTTCTTC.

The chain carries TRBV10-2 and TRBJ1-3; D call uncertain. This CDR3 is built from 15 residues. V gave up 0 bases and J gave up 0 bases, with 6 bases separating them. Germline CDR1 and CDR2: WSHSY and SAAADI. Written as DNA, the CDR3 is TGCGCCAGCAGTGAGTCCGCGTACTCTGGAAACACCATATATTTT. Translated, it gives CASSESAYSGNTIYF.

This clone has just a few counts. The J gene is TRBJ1-5, the V gene TRBV4-3, with D possibly matching TRBD1 (5 bases). Looked up from germline, CDR1 is LGHNA and CDR2 is YSLEER. V lost 0 bases and J 7 bases, leaving 16 bases between the germline ends. The CDR3 consists of 16 residues. The CDR3 DNA follows: TGCGCCAGCAGCCAAGATGTAGGGGCAGGGCTCCAGCCCCAGCATTTT. It codes for CASSQDVGAGLQPQHF.

The J gene is TRBJ1-2, the V gene TRBV5-1; D gene uncertain. Trimming took off 0 bases at V and 5 bases at J, with 17 bases between the two ends. Germline V gene data show CDR1 as SGHRS and CDR2 as YFSETQ. CDR3 length equals 16 residues. The CDR3 region is CASSLGRVASGYGYTF. The CDR3 DNA sequence: TGCGCCAGCAGCTTGGGCCGGGTCGCGAGCGGGTATGGCTACACCTTC.

This chain uses TRBV7-2 with TRBJ2-7, with 12 bases aligning to TRBD2. This CDR3 has 14 residues. With V trimmed by 5 bases and J by 4 bases, 3 bases remained unmatched. From germline, CDR1 is SGHTA and CDR2 FQGNSA. CDR3 sequence (DNA): TGTGCCAGCAGCGCAGGACTAGCGGGATACGAGCAGTACTTC. Translating it yields CASSAGLAGYEQYF.

This clone showed up just once. V gene TRBV15 combines with J gene TRBJ1-3; no reliable D call. This CDR3 spans 15 amino acids. V lost 0 bases and J lost 0, with 6 bases in between. In germline, CDR1 is LNHNV, CDR2 YYDKDF (reference sequence). The DNA of the CDR3 is TGTGCCACCAGCAGAGATCGGGGCTCTGGAAACACCATATATTTT. It specifies CATSRDRGSGNTIYF.

This chain uses TRBV11-3 with TRBJ2-3; 7 nucleotides match TRBD1. This CDR3 has 15 amino acids. Germline V gene lookup returns CDR1 SGHNT and CDR2 YENEEA. After removal of 4 bases from V and 2 bases from J, the junction contained 6 bases not matched to a gene. CDR3 nucleotide sequence: TGTGCCAGCAGCTCGGGACAGTTCTCCACAGATACGCAGTATTTT. Translation: CASSSGQFSTDTQYF.

This clone turned up a few times. The chain joins TRBV18 to TRBJ1-5; D gene uncertain. This CDR3 has 14 amino acids. V shed 2 bases and J shed 0 bases, with 5 bases lying between them. Germline V gene sequence: CDR1 KGHSH, CDR2 LQKENI. As DNA, the CDR3 is TGTGCCAGCTCACCATCCTATAGCAATCAGCCCCAGCATTTT. It codes for CASSPSYSNQPQHF. Using reference TRBV18 and TRBJ1-5 for the parts outside the CDR3, the full variable domain is NAGVMQNPRHLVRRRGQEARLRCSPMKGHSHVYWYRQLPEEGLKFMVYLQKENIIDESGMPKERFSAEFPKEGPSILRIQQVVRGDSAAYFCASSPSYSNQPQHFGDGTRLSIL.

The chain couples TRBV24-1 to TRBJ2-3; 11 bases are a match to TRBD2. The V gene's germline CDR1 is KGHDR and CDR2 SFDVKD. With V trimmed by 7 bases and J by 4 bases, 9 bases remained unmatched. The CDR3 is made up of 16 amino acids. The CDR3 DNA is TGTGCCACCAGAACTAGCGGGAGTGGCGGCGCAGATACGCAGTATTTT. Translated: CATRTSGSGGADTQYF.

This chain connects TRBV21-1 to TRBJ2-1; the table's D gene call, TRBD2, was not cross checked with the DNA. TRBV21-1 is described as a pseudogene. This CDR3 is built from 17 residues. This chain's CDR3 is CASSKAERGLVNNEQFF. The CDR3, as DNA: TGTGCCAGCAGCAAAGCAGAGAGGGGACTAGTCAACAATGAGCAGTTCTTC.

In its sample, this clone was seen once. The chain recombines TRBV29-1 with TRBJ2-7; D unresolved. The germline V and J ends were trimmed by 6 bases and 0 bases, with 3 bases remaining between them. Germline V gene data show CDR1 as SQVTM and CDR2 as ANQGSEA. This CDR3 region has 10 residues. The CDR3 coding sequence is TGCAGCGTCGTCTCCTACGAGCAGTACTTC. Amino acid sequence: CSVVSYEQYF.

CDR3 region: CASTSGGDGYTF. CDR3 sequence (DNA): TGTGCCAGCACCTCGGGGGGAGATGGCTACACCTTC. The V call is TRBV6-5, the J call TRBJ1-2; a weak D match, TRBD1 (5 bases). V lost 7 bases to trimming and J lost 6 bases, with 12 bases between them. This CDR3 has 12 residues. Per germline, CDR1 MNHEY and CDR2 SVGAGI.

This sequence joins TRBV24-1 and TRBJ2-3; D is perhaps TRBD1 (6 bases). The CDR3 spans 14 residues. Trimming cost V 12 bases and J 5 bases, with 20 bases left between them. In germline, CDR1 is KGHDR, CDR2 SFDVKD. The CDR3 coding sequence is TGTGCCTCCCAAGGAGCAGGGGTGGAAGATACGCAGTATTTT. Translated, it gives CASQGAGVEDTQYF.

This clone has more than one count but fewer than ten. V gene TRBV27 combines with J gene TRBJ2-7; 9 nucleotides match TRBD1. Per germline, CDR1 MNHEY and CDR2 SMNVEV (reference sequence). The CDR3 length is 15 residues. V gave up 6 bases and J gave up 4 bases; unmatched junction bases: 10. Here the CDR3 reads CASRAKGTGLYEQYF. CDR3 nucleotides: TGTGCCAGCAGGGCGAAGGGGACAGGGTTGTACGAGCAGTACTTC.

The sample holds one count of this clone. V and J are TRBV19 and TRBJ2-1; TRBD1 agrees at 7 bases. The junction had 4 bases not matched to a gene; V was cut back by 5 bases and J by 0 bases. Germline V lookup: CDR1 LNHDA, CDR2 SQIVND (reference sequence). The CDR3 is made up of 15 amino acids. Here the CDR3 DNA reads TGTGCCAGTAGTGTGACAGGGACCTCCTACAATGAGCAGTTCTTC. Translating it yields CASSVTGTSYNEQFF.

The genes are TRBV11-2 and TRBJ1-2, with 7 positions matching TRBD1. From germline, CDR1 is SGHAT and CDR2 FQNNGV. After removal of 5 bases from V and 4 bases from J, the junction contained 7 bases not matched to a gene. This CDR3 comprises 14 residues. DNA for the CDR3: TGTGCCAGCAGCAACGGACAGGTTGGCTATGGCTACACCTTC. It codes for CASSNGQVGYGYTF. The complete variable domain, with remaining parts taken from reference TRBV11-2 and TRBJ1-2, reads EAGVAQSPRYKIIEKRQSVAFWCNPISGHATLYWYQQILGQGPKLLIQFQNNGVVDDSQLPKDRFSAERLKGVDSTLKIQPAKLEDSAVYLCASSNGQVGYGYTFGSGTRLTVV.